This T cell receptor beta chain was sequenced during a study of quantifying T cell responses using KT2 cells. In the study overall: TCR alpha and beta constant-region primers primed reverse transcription of RNA. Under optimum conditions, T4 ligation efficiency was estimated at more than 10%.

The sample is PBMC spiked with counted cells of clone KT2. A range of KT2-to-PBMC ratios was made using fixed PBMC numbers. A single-stranded UMI oligo with SP2 sequence was ligated to cDNA 3' ends. The first PCR ran 4 to 5 cycles with an equimolar RC1.1 and RC1.2 beta primer mix. From the second PCR onward, TCR alpha and beta chains were processed separately. From the UMI-ligation and nested PCR reads, TCRdb called clonotypes with MiXCR, one entry per CDR3 protein. The repertoire holds tens of thousands of distinct CDR3 sequences, with about 7.1% as singletons. The CDR3 extends over 13 amino acids. The germline gives CDR1 SQVTM, CDR2 ANQGSEA. The V end was cut by 7 bases, the J end by 0 bases, with 10 bases between.

Sequenced input: PBMCs spiked with cells of the T cell clone KT2. This chain links TRBV29-1 with TRBJ1-3, with D tentatively TRBD1 (5 bases). This receptor was obtained from a human donor. This chain's CDR3 is CSARQFSGNTIYF. CDR3 nucleotides: TGCAGCGCCAGACAGTTCTCTGGAAACACCATATATTTT.